This T cell receptor beta chain comes out of a study of T cells after yellow fever vaccination. Study observations and caveats: Abundant clonotypes from the bulk population could get into FACS-sorted repertoires as contaminants. In post-booster samples, most primary-vaccination clones reappeared (approximately 96% CD4, about 90% CD8).

This clonotype was counted only a few times. Its target is not known. This CDR3 is 13 amino acids long. Germline-derived CDR1 and CDR2 are DFQATT and SNEGSKA (reference sequence). V lost 4 bases and J lost 2, with 10 bases in between. Synthesis of TCR cDNA relied on 5'RACE template switching, which attached a universal primer site and UMIs. One entry per CDR3 protein, called by TCRdb with MiXCR from the 5' RACE reads. The sample lists some 99,000 distinct CDR3 sequences, less than 6% occurring once. This clonotype was sampled from a man between 18 and 35 years old who received the YFV17D yellow fever vaccine. J is TRBJ2-3 and V is TRBV20-1; D perhaps matches TRBD1 (6 bases). The sequencing used CD8+ T cells sorted from PBMCs, collected 10 days after the yellow fever booster vaccination. The CDR3 loop reads CSATGANTDTQYF. CDR3 DNA: TGCAGTGCTACAGGGGCGAACACAGATACGCAGTATTTT.